A selection of T cell receptor beta chains follows, all from one sample in a study of T cell clonotyping in hematopoietic cell transplantation. TCRdb's copy holds only in-frame clones and misses some; the assay was immunoSEQ multiplex PCR. The sample lists about 12,000 clones; about four fifths were seen once. The sample in question was PBMCs, obtained 100 days after allogeneic stem cell transplant. The receptors here all came from a female patient aged 40-50 years who had an allogeneic stem cell transplant from a related donor, so T cells may come from the graft donor. Some clones in this sample may be carry-over from other donors' samples. Each CDR3 is given with its conserved first and last residue. D genes are given only for firm matches. Expanded clones get a size class; other rows say once, few or many, or leave the size out.

clone_size	v_call	j_call	d_call	cdr3_nt	cdr3_aa
.	TRBV6-1	TRBJ2-1	TRBD2	TGTGCCAGCAGTGAATGGGGGACTAGCGGGTCGGATGAGCAGTTCTTC	CASSEWGTSGSDEQFF
.	TRBV14	TRBJ2-7	.	TGTGCCATCTCCTACGAGCAGTACTTC	CAISYEQYF
medium-sized	TRBV7-3	TRBJ1-2	TRBD1	TGTGCCAGCAGCCCAACCGACAGGGCGGCAGGGATCTATGGCTACACCTTC	CASSPTDRAAGIYGYTF
.	TRBV7-9	TRBJ1-3	.	TGTGCCAGCAGAGCCCTAGTCTCTGGAAACACCATATATTTT	CASRALVSGNTIYF
.	TRBV4-2	TRBJ2-7	.	TGTGCCAGCAGCCAAGCCCTTGTGGGCTACGAGCAGTACTTC	CASSQALVGYEQYF
.	TRBV25-1	TRBJ1-2	TRBD1	TGTGCCAGCAGTGTCGGACAGGGGATCTATGGCTACACCTTC	CASSVGQGIYGYTF
.	TRBV29-1	TRBJ1-1	TRBD1	TGCAGCGTTGAAGGTGACAGGGGCCTGAGCACTGAAGCTTTCTTT	CSVEGDRGLSTEAFF
medium-sized	TRBV5-6	TRBJ1-2	TRBD1	TGTGCCAGCAGCGGACAGGGGGCCTACGGCTACACCTTC	CASSGQGAYGYTF
once	TRBV4-1	TRBJ2-7	.	TGCGCCAGCCGTGATCCAGGAGACCCCTACGAGCAGTACTTC	CASRDPGDPYEQYF
.	TRBV5-1	TRBJ2-7	TRBD1	TGCGCCAGCAGCTCCGGGACAGGGGGCGGCGAGCAGTACTTC	CASSSGTGGGEQYF
.	TRBV2	TRBJ1-4	TRBD1	TGTGCCAGCAGCTTAGACAGGGCTAATGAAAAACTGTTTTTT	CASSLDRANEKLFF
.	TRBV2	TRBJ2-5	TRBD2	TGTGCCAGTGGGACTAGGGGGAAGACCCAGTACTTC	CASGTRGKTQYF
few	TRBV6-4	TRBJ2-3	.	TGTGCCAGCAGTGAGGTTAGCGGCACAGATACGCAGTATTTT	CASSEVSGTDTQYF
.	TRBV27	TRBJ2-7	.	TGTGCCAGCAGTTTACGCCTAAGCTCCTACGAGCAGTACTTC	CASSLRLSSYEQYF
.	TRBV6-6	TRBJ1-1	.	TGTGCCAGCAGTTACAAGGGGGGTGATACTGAAGCTTTCTTT	CASSYKGGDTEAFF
.	TRBV11-3	TRBJ2-3	TRBD2	TGTGCCAGCAGTTTCTTAGGGACTAGCGGGAGCGATACGCAGTATTTT	CASSFLGTSGSDTQYF
.	TRBV4-3	TRBJ2-3	TRBD2	TGCGCCAGCAGCCAAGACCCGGGACTAGCGGGAGGATGGTCAGATACGCAGTATTTT	CASSQDPGLAGGWSDTQYF
.	TRBV10-3	TRBJ1-3	.	TGTGCCTCCTCGACAGGTCCTAATGTGGGTTCTGGAAACACCATATATTTT	CASSTGPNVGSGNTIYF
.	TRBV6-6	TRBJ2-5	TRBD2	TGTGCCAGCAGAATGGGACTAGCCCAAGAGACCCAGTACTTC	CASRMGLAQETQYF
.	TRBV6-5	TRBJ2-7	.	TGTGCCAGCAGCCAAACAGGGCCCACGGGGGAGCAGTACTTC	CASSQTGPTGEQYF
.	TRBV21-1	TRBJ2-7	.	TGTGCCAGCAGCTCCCTTCGGGACAGGGAGGTCTACGAGCAGTACTTC	CASSSLRDREVYEQYF
.	TRBV4-2	TRBJ1-2	.	TGTGCCAGCAGCGTCCGGGACACCTACTCCTCTAACTATGGCTACACCTTC	CASSVRDTYSSNYGYTF
.	TRBV7-8	TRBJ2-7	.	TGTGCCAGCAGCTTAGCGATGGGGCAGGGCTACGAGCAGTACTTC	CASSLAMGQGYEQYF
.	TRBV7-8	TRBJ2-5	TRBD2	TGTGCCAGCAGCTCAGGTGGACTAGTCGAGACCCAGTACTTC	CASSSGGLVETQYF
.	TRBV30	TRBJ1-3	.	TGTGCCTGGGCATACAGGGGAAACACCATATATTTT	CAWAYRGNTIYF
.	TRBV29-1	TRBJ2-5	.	TGCAGCGTTGCTCAAGAGACCCAGTACTTC	CSVAQETQYF
few	TRBV27	TRBJ1-5	TRBD1	TGTGCCAGCAGTGGAACAGGGGATCAGCCCCAGCATTTT	CASSGTGDQPQHF
.	TRBV9	TRBJ2-7	TRBD1	TGTGCCAGCAGCGTAACAGGGGAGGAGCAGTACTTC	CASSVTGEEQYF